What follows are 9 T cell receptor beta chains derived from one specimen sequenced in a study of molecular identifiers for immune sequencing clone quantification. TCRdb used MiXCR to reprocess the PCR reads, holding one entry per CDR3 protein. The repertoire holds a few hundred thousand distinct CDR3 sequences, with 20% to 25% as singletons. Sample: naive CD8+ T cells from blood, with Jurkat cell RNA spiked in. As to subset: FACS-sorted CD8+CD4-CCR7+CD45RA+ naive T cells. The receptors derive from a human donor in good health. Some libraries in this study had Jurkat cell RNA spiked in.

As regards this clonotype: Compared with germline, one end of the junction differs, possibly owing to a read error. V gene TRBV12-3 or TRBV12-4 combines with J gene TRBJ2-5; D may correspond to TRBD1 or TRBD2 (6 bases each). CDR3 length: 15 amino acids. CDR3 sequence reads: CASREGVSGQETQHF. The CDR3 nucleotides are TGTGCCAGCAGGGAGGGGGTTTCGGGGCAAGAGACCCAGCACTTC.

The table lists this clonotype with a few counts. The V gene is TRBV7-9, the J gene TRBJ2-6; no definite D call. This CDR3 spans 16 amino acids. Trimming took off 3 bases at V and 0 bases at J, with 9 bases between the two ends. Germline V lookup: CDR1 SEHNR, CDR2 FQNEAQ (reference sequence). The chain's CDR3 is CASSFGHISGANVLTF. CDR3 coding DNA: TGTGCCAGCAGCTTCGGCCATATCTCTGGGGCCAACGTCCTGACTTTC.

This clonotype was seen only a few times. The chain carries TRBV9 and TRBJ2-3; D not resolved. The V end was cut by 1 base, the J end by 2 bases, with 8 bases between. The CDR3 has 14 amino acids. The germline V gene encodes CDR1 SGDLS and CDR2 YYNGEE. CDR3 bases: TGTGCCAGCAGCGTACCCGATTCCACAGATACGCAGTATTTT. It yields the protein CASSVPDSTDTQYF.

The V and J genes are TRBV27 and TRBJ1-4; 7 nucleotides match TRBD1. Per the germline V gene, CDR1 is MNHEY and CDR2 is SMNVEV (reference sequence). CDR3 length: 14 residues. J lost 7 bases, V lost 2 bases, and 4 bases had no gene match. CDR3 region: CASSLTGVGEKLFF. CDR3 nucleotides: TGTGCCAGCAGTTTAACAGGGGTGGGTGAAAAACTGTTTTTT.

There are many counts of this clonotype. One end of the junction fails to match germline, which may point to a read error. The chain uses TRBV19 and TRBJ2-7, with a tentative D call TRBD2 (6 bases). This CDR3 region has 14 residues. Germline CDR1 and CDR2: LNHDA and SQIVND (reference sequence). The CDR3 bases are TGCGCCAGCAGCCCCGGGACTTCCTCCTACGAGCAGTACTTC. It specifies CASSPGTSSYEQYF. Combining the CDR3 with reference TRBV19 and TRBJ2-7 gives the whole variable domain DGGITQSPKYLFRKEGQNVTLSCEQNLNHDAMYWYRQDPGQGLRLIYYSQIVNDFQKGDIAEGYSVSREKKESFPLTVTSAQKNPTAFYLCASSPGTSSYEQYFGPGTRLTVT.

This sequence joins TRBV5-6 and TRBJ2-6, with D unresolved. Germline-derived CDR1 and CDR2 are SGHDT and YYEEEE. CDR3 length: 20 residues. V lost 6 bases, J lost 12 bases, and 37 bases lay in between. In DNA, the CDR3 is TGTGCCAGCACCACAGAGAATTGGACGCGTTCGGGTATGAGAAGAGGCGTCCTGACTTTC. Its translation is CASTTENWTRSGMRRGVLTF.

The table lists this clonotype with a count of one. An end of the junction differs from the germline gene, which may be a read error. The chain employs TRBV5-3 and TRBJ2-1; D gene ambiguous. TRBV5-3 is reported as an ORF; its role is uncertain. This CDR3 spans 15 amino acids. The CDR3 nucleotides read TGTGCCAGCAGCTTGGGCATAGGCGGCTACAATGAGCAGTTCTTC. Translated, it gives CASSLGIGGYNEQFF.

On this clonotype itself: One end of the junction fails to match germline, which may point to a read error. The chain uses TRBV11-2 and TRBJ2-1; perhaps TRBD2 as D (6 bases). Germline values: CDR1 SGHAT, CDR2 FQNNGV. The CDR3 has 16 amino acids. CDR3 in DNA: TGTGCCAGCTGCTTAAGCGTGGGACTGGACTACAATGAGCAGTTCTTC. This codes for CASCLSVGLDYNEQFF.

This clonotype was observed many times. The rearrangement joins TRBV28 to TRBJ1-1, with 7 positions matching TRBD1. This CDR3 contains 15 residues. Trimming took 0 bases from V and 5 from J; bases not matched to a gene: 6. Germline-derived CDR1 and CDR2 are MDHEN and SYDVKM. The CDR3 here is CASSLWGTEGTEAFF. For the CDR3, the DNA is TGTGCCAGCAGTTTATGGGGGACAGAGGGAACTGAAGCTTTCTTT.